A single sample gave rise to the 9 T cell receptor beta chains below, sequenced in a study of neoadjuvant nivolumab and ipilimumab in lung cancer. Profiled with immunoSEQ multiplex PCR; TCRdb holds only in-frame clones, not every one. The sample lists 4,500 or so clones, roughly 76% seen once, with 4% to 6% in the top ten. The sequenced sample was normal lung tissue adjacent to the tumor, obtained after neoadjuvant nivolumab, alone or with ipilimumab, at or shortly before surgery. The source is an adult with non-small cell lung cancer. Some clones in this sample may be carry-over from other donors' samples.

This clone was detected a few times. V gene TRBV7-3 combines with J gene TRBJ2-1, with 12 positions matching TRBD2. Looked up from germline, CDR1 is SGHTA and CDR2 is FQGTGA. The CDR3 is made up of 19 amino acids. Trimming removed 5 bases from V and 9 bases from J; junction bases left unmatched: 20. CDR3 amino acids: CASSPSGTTTSGGKGEQFF. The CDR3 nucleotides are TGTGCCAGCAGCCCCAGTGGGACAACGACTAGCGGGGGCAAGGGTGAGCAGTTCTTC.

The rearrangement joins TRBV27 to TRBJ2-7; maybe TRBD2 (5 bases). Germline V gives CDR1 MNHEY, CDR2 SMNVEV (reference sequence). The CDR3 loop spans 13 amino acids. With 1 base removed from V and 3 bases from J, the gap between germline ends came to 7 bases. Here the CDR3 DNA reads TGTGCCAGCAGTTTATACGGAGGCTACGAGCAGTACTTC. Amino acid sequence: CASSLYGGYEQYF.

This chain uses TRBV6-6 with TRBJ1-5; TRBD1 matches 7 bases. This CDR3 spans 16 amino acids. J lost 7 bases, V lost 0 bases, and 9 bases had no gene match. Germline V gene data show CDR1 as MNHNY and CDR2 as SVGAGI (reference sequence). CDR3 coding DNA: TGTGCCAGCAGTTACTCAGACAGGGCGGTACCCCAGCCCCAGCATTTT. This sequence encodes CASSYSDRAVPQPQHF.

CDR3 nucleotide sequence: TGTGCCAGCAGCTCGGGATTCCTCTACGAGCAGTACTTC. This codes for CASSSGFLYEQYF. The chain combines TRBV6-5 with TRBJ2-7, with D possibly matching TRBD2 (5 bases). Germline V gene sequence: CDR1 MNHEY, CDR2 SVGAGI. V gave up 6 bases and J gave up 3 bases, with 12 bases separating them. CDR3 length equals 13 residues.

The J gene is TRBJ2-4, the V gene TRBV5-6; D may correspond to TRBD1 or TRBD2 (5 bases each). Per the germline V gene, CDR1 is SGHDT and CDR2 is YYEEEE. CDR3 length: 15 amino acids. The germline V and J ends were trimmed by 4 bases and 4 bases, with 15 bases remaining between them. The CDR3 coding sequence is TGTGCCAGCAGCAGGGACGTAGGCTTAAAAAACATTCAGTACTTC. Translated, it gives CASSRDVGLKNIQYF.

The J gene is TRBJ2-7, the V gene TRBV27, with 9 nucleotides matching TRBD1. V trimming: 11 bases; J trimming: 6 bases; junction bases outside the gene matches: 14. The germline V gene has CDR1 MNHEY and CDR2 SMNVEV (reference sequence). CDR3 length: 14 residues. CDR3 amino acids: CAAQPGTGSGEQYF. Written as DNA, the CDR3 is TGTGCCGCTCAGCCCGGGACAGGGAGCGGCGAGCAGTACTTC.

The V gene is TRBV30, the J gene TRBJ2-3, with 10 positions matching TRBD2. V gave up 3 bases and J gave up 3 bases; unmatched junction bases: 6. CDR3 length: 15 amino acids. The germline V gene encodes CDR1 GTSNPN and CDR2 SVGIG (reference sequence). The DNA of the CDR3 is TGTGCCTGGAGCGAGGGACTAGCGCAAACAGATACGCAGTATTTT. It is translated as CAWSEGLAQTDTQYF. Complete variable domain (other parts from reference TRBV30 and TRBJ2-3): SQTIHQWPATLVQPVGSPLSLECTVEGTSNPNLYWYRQAAGRGLQLLFYSVGIGQISSEVPQNLSASRPQDRQFILSSKKLLLSDSGFYLCAWSEGLAQTDTQYFGPGTRLTVL.

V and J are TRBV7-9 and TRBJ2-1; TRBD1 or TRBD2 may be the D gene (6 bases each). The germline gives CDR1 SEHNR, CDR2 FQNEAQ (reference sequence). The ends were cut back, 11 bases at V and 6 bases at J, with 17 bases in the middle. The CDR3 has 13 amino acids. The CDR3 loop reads CAGLGGQLNEQFF. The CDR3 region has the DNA TGTGCCGGCTTGGGGGGACAACTCAATGAGCAGTTCTTC.

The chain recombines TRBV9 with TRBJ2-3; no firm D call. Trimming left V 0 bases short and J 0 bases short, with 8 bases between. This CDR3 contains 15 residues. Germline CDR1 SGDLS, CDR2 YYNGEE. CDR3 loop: CASSVAERSTDTQYF. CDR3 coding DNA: TGTGCCAGCAGCGTAGCTGAAAGGAGCACAGATACGCAGTATTTT.